A single sample gave rise to the 14 T cell receptor beta chains below, sequenced in a study of blood T cell repertoires in COVID-19. Measured with immunoSEQ multiplex PCR; TCRdb has only the in-frame clones, and not every one. The sample shows around 140,000 clones, about four fifths of them seen only once. The sample consisted of peripheral blood. These receptor sequences come from a woman aged 60-75 years with active or convalescent COVID-19.

This clone was picked up one time. The rearrangement links TRBV28 to TRBJ2-5, with D unresolved. The V end was cut by 3 bases, the J end by 0 bases, with 11 bases between. The CDR3 loop spans 15 amino acids. Germline V CDR1 and CDR2: MDHEN, SYDVKM. CDR3 bases: TGTGCCAGCAGTTTGGCTAGAGAGTACCAAGAGACCCAGTACTTC. Translated: CASSLAREYQETQYF.

The genes are TRBV6-6 and TRBJ1-5; 8 bases line up with TRBD1. J was trimmed by 1 base and V by 11 bases; bases with no gene match: 1. This CDR3 is built from 12 residues. Germline V gene data show CDR1 as MNHNY and CDR2 as SVGAGI (reference sequence). The CDR3 DNA reads TGTGCCGGACAGGGAAGCAATCAGCCCCAGCATTTT. Translating gives CAGQGSNQPQHF.

For this clone: This same CDR3 is encoded by further DNA sequences in the sample. The chain employs TRBV5-1 and TRBJ2-1; 14 positions agree with TRBD2. V lost 4 bases to trimming and J lost 6 bases; unmatched junction nucleotides: 6. The CDR3 runs 16 residues. The V gene's germline CDR1 is SGHRS and CDR2 YFSETQ. The CDR3 sequence is CASSLTSGRAGNEQFF. CDR3 nucleotides: TGCGCCAGCAGCCTGACTAGCGGGAGGGCTGGCAATGAGCAGTTCTTC. Complete variable domain (other parts from reference TRBV5-1 and TRBJ2-1): KAGVTQTPRYLIKTRGQQVTLSCSPISGHRSVSWYQQTPGQGLQFLFEYFSETQRNKGNFPGRFSGRQFSNSRSEMNVSTLELGDSALYLCASSLTSGRAGNEQFFGPGTRLTVL.

This chain links TRBV3-1 (or the pseudogene TRBV3-2) with TRBJ2-1, with D perhaps matching TRBD2 (5 bases). Trimming took 1 base from V and 5 from J, leaving 9 bases between them. The CDR3 is made up of 14 amino acids. The germline CDR1 and CDR2 sequences are LGHDT and YNNKEL (reference sequence). The chain's CDR3 is CASSQGTPDNEQFF. The CDR3 nucleotides are TGTGCCAGCAGCCAAGGGACTCCTGACAATGAGCAGTTCTTC.

Details on this clone: Sequence at one end of the junction differs from germline and may be a read error. This sample includes further DNA sequences coding for the same CDR3. CDR3 protein: CASSPLVQGGSPLHF. In DNA, the CDR3 is TGTGCTAGCAGCCCCCTTGTCCAGGGAGGGTCACCCCTCCACTTT. This chain joins TRBV3-1 (or the pseudogene TRBV3-2) and TRBJ1-6; D is perhaps TRBD1 (5 bases). There are 15 residues in the CDR3. Looked up from germline, CDR1 is LGHDT and CDR2 is YNNKEL (reference sequence).

The chain uses TRBV6-1 and TRBJ1-2; 12 bases line up with TRBD1. Trimming cost V 3 bases and J 2 bases; bases outside gene matches: 4. The CDR3 spans 16 residues. Per germline, CDR1 MNHNS and CDR2 SASEGT. Here the CDR3 reads CASSDPGQGANYGYTF. The CDR3 region has the DNA TGTGCCAGCAGTGACCCGGGACAGGGGGCAAACTATGGCTACACCTTC.

This chain connects TRBV7-6 to TRBJ2-1, with 8 bases matching TRBD2. Germline V lookup: CDR1 SGHVS, CDR2 FNYEAQ. This CDR3 has 17 residues. The V segment lost 1 base and the J segment 6 bases; nucleotides outside the gene matches: 11. CDR3 in DNA: TGTGCCAGCAGCTTAGGCGTCCTAGCGGGCGCAGTCAATGAGCAGTTCTTC. Its protein is CASSLGVLAGAVNEQFF.

The chain carries TRBV12-3 or TRBV12-4 and TRBJ1-4; D call uncertain. The CDR3 length is 13 residues. Trimming stripped 3 bases from V and 7 bases from J, with 9 bases between. CDR3 amino acids: CASSLDLGEKLFF. The CDR3 bases are TGTGCCAGCAGTTTGGACTTGGGTGAAAAACTGTTTTTT.

V and J are TRBV28 and TRBJ1-4, with 12 bases identical to TRBD1. The CDR3 covers 18 residues. V trimming: 5 bases; J trimming: 0 bases; junction bases outside the gene matches: 7. Germline V CDR1 and CDR2: MDHEN, SYDVKM. The chain's CDR3 is CASSPRDRGLATNEKLFF. CDR3 bases: TGTGCCAGCAGTCCCCGGGACAGGGGGCTGGCAACTAATGAAAAACTGTTTTTT.

The chain carries TRBV5-6 and TRBJ2-5; 9 bases are shared with TRBD2. The V and J ends lost 0 bases and 5 bases, in that order; junction bases with no gene match: 11. CDR1 is SGHDT and CDR2 is YYEEEE in the germline V gene. The CDR3 extends over 17 amino acids. As DNA, the CDR3 is TGTGCCAGCAGCTTGGGCGGTAGCGGGGGCCCCGGGGAGACCCAGTACTTC. Its protein product is CASSLGGSGGPGETQYF.

The genes are TRBV30 and TRBJ1-1; D might be TRBD1 (6 bases). The V gene's germline CDR1 is GTSNPN and CDR2 SVGIG (reference sequence). The CDR3 has 13 amino acids. Deletions cut 4 bases from V and 9 bases from J, with 18 bases between. DNA of the CDR3: TGTGCCTGGATTTCAGGGGCCTCAACTAAAGCTTTCTTT. Residues: CAWISGASTKAFF. Full variable domain (rest looked up from reference TRBV30 and TRBJ1-1): SQTIHQWPATLVQPVGSPLSLECTVEGTSNPNLYWYRQAAGRGLQLLFYSVGIGQISSEVPQNLSASRPQDRQFILSSKKLLLSDSGFYLCAWISGASTKAFFGQGTRLTVV.

V and J are TRBV19 and TRBJ1-1; 8 bases fit TRBD1. The CDR3 is 14 amino acids. CDR1 is LNHDA, CDR2 SQIVND, per germline (reference sequence). The junction had 6 bases not matched to a gene; V was cut back by 5 bases and J by 4 bases. The CDR3 DNA reads as TGTGCCAGTAGTGCCTACAGGGGGTTCACTGAAGCTTTCTTT. It specifies CASSAYRGFTEAFF.

V and J are TRBV27 and TRBJ2-2; D possibly corresponds to TRBD2 (5 bases). Trimming cost V 3 bases and J 6 bases, with 8 bases left between them. The CDR3 is 13 residues long. Germline CDR1 is MNHEY and CDR2 is SMNVEV (reference sequence). DNA of the CDR3: TGTGCCAGCAGTTTCAGAGGGTCCGGGGAGCTGTTTTTT. Protein product: CASSFRGSGELFF.

This clone was recorded only once. The gene calls are TRBV6-2 or TRBV6-3 and TRBJ1-2; 8 bases map to TRBD1. Germline V gene data show CDR1 as MNHEY and CDR2 as SVGEGT. V shed 6 bases and J 4 bases; nucleotides not matched to a gene: 22. CDR3 length: 19 residues. The CDR3, as DNA: TGTGCCAGCAGCGACGCGAATCGTGACCTCAGGGGGCACAGCTATGGCTACACCTTC. Protein product: CASSDANRDLRGHSYGYTF.